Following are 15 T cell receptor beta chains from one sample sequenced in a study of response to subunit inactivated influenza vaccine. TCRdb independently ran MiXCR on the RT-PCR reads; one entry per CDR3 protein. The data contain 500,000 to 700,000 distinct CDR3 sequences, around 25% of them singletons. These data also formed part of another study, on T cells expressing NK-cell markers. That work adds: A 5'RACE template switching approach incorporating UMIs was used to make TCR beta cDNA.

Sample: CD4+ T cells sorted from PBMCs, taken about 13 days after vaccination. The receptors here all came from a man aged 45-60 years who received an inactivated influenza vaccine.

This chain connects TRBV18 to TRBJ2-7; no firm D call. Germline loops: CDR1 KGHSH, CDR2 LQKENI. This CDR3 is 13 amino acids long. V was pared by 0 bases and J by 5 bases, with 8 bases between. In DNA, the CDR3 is TGTGCCAGCTCACCACCGACCCAGGACGAGCAGTACTTC. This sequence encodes CASSPPTQDEQYF.

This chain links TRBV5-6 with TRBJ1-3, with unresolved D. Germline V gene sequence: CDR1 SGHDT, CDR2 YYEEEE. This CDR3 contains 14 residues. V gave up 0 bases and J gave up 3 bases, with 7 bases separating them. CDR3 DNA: TGTGCCAGCAGCTTGGCTAGGGTTGGAAACACCATATATTTT. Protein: CASSLARVGNTIYF. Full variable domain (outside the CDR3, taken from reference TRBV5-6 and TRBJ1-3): DAGVTQSPTHLIKTRGQQVTLRCSPKSGHDTVSWYQQALGQGPQFIFQYYEEEERQRGNFPDRFSGHQFPNYSSELNVNALLLGDSALYLCASSLARVGNTIYFGEGSWLTVV.

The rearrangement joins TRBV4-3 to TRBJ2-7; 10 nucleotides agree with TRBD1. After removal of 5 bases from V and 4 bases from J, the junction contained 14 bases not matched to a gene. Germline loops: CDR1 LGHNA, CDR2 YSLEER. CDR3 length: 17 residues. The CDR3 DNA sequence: TGCGCCAGCAGCGGTAGAAGAGCCGGGACAGGGGAATACGAGCAGTACTTC. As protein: CASSGRRAGTGEYEQYF.

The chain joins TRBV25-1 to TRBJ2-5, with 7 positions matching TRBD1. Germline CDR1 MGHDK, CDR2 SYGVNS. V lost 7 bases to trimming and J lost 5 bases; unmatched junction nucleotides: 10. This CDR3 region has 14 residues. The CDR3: CASTYTGVGETQYF. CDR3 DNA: TGTGCCAGCACCTACACAGGGGTTGGCGAGACCCAGTACTTC.

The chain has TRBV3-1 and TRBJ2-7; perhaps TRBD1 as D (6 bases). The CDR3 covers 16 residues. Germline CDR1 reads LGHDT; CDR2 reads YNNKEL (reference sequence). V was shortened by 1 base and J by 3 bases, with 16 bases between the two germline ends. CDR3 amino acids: CASSQGGLATGYEQYF. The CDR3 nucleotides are TGTGCCAGCAGCCAAGGTGGGTTGGCGACAGGCTACGAGCAGTACTTC.

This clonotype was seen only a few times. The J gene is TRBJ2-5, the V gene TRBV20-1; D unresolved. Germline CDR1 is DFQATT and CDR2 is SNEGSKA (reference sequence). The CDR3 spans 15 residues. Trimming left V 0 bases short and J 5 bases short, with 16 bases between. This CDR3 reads CSARDPPSPRETQYF. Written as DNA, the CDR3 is TGCAGTGCTAGAGATCCGCCTTCTCCTCGGGAGACCCAGTACTTC.

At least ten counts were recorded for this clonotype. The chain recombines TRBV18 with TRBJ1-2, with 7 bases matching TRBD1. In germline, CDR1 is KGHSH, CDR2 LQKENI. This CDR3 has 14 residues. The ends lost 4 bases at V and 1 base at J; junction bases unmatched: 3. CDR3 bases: TGTGCCAGCTCACAGGGACAGAGTAACTATGGCTACACCTTC. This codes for CASSQGQSNYGYTF. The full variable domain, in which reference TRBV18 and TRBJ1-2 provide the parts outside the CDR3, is NAGVMQNPRHLVRRRGQEARLRCSPMKGHSHVYWYRQLPEEGLKFMVYLQKENIIDESGMPKERFSAEFPKEGPSILRIQQVVRGDSAAYFCASSQGQSNYGYTFGSGTRLTVV.

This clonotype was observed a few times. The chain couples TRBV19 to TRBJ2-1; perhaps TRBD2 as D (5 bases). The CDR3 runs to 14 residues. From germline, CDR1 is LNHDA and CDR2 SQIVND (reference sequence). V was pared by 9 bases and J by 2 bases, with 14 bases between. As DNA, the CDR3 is TGTGCCAGCTCCAGCGGCAGACCCTACAATGAGCAGTTCTTC. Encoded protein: CASSSGRPYNEQFF. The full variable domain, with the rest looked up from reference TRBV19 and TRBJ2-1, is DGGITQSPKYLFRKEGQNVTLSCEQNLNHDAMYWYRQDPGQGLRLIYYSQIVNDFQKGDIAEGYSVSREKKESFPLTVTSAQKNPTAFYLCASSSGRPYNEQFFGPGTRLTVL.

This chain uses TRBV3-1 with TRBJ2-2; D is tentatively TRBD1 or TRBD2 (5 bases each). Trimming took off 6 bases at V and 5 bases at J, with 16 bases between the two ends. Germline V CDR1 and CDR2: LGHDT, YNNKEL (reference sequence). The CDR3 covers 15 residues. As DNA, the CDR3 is TGTGCCAGCAGGGGGGAGATTGGTTGGACCGGGGAGCTGTTTTTT. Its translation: CASRGEIGWTGELFF.

The DNA for the CDR3 is TGCGCCAGCAGCTCCGGGACTAGGGGCGAGCAGTACTTC. Protein sequence: CASSSGTRGEQYF. The chain links TRBV5-1 to TRBJ2-7; 8 positions agree with TRBD2. With 3 bases clipped from V and 6 bases from J, the junction kept 5 bases outside the gene matches. The germline gives CDR1 SGHRS, CDR2 YFSETQ. CDR3 length: 13 residues. The whole variable domain, remainder taken from reference TRBV5-1 and TRBJ2-7, is KAGVTQTPRYLIKTRGQQVTLSCSPISGHRSVSWYQQTPGQGLQFLFEYFSETQRNKGNFPGRFSGRQFSNSRSEMNVSTLELGDSALYLCASSSGTRGEQYFGPGTRLTVT.

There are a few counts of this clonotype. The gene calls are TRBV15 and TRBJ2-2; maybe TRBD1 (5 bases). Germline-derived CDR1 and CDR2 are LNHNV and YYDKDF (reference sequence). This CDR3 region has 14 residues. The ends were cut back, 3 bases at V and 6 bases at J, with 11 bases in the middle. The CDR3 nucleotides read TGTGCCACCAGCAGGGACACAGCACCCGGGGAGCTGTTTTTT. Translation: CATSRDTAPGELFF. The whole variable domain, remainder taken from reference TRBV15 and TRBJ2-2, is DAMVIQNPRYQVTQFGKPVTLSCSQTLNHNVMYWYQQKSSQAPKLLFHYYDKDFNNEADTPDNFQSRRPNTSFCFLDIRSPGLGDTAMYLCATSRDTAPGELFFGEGSRLTVL.

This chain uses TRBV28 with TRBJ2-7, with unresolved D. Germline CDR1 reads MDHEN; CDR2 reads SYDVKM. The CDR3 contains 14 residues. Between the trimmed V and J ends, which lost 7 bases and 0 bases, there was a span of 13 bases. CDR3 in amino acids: CASKVAPTSYEQYF. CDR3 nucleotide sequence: TGTGCCAGCAAGGTGGCGCCTACCTCCTACGAGCAGTACTTC.

The CDR3 reads CASEPGAPSNEQFF. Written as DNA, the CDR3 is TGTGCCAGCGAACCCGGGGCCCCCTCCAATGAGCAGTTCTTC. V and J are TRBV6-1 and TRBJ2-1; the D call may be TRBD1 or TRBD2 (5 bases each). Trimming removed 8 bases from V and 6 bases from J, with 17 bases in between. Germline loops: CDR1 MNHNS, CDR2 SASEGT. The CDR3 is 14 amino acids.

The CDR3 loop is CASSLSMGTDTQYF. In DNA form, the CDR3 reads TGTGCCAGCAGCTTAAGTATGGGAACAGATACGCAGTATTTT. The J gene is TRBJ2-3, the V gene TRBV7-9; D call uncertain. The V end lost 2 bases, the J end lost 3 bases, and 9 bases lay between the germline ends. The CDR3 is 14 residues long. The germline CDR1 and CDR2 sequences are SEHNR and FQNEAQ (reference sequence).

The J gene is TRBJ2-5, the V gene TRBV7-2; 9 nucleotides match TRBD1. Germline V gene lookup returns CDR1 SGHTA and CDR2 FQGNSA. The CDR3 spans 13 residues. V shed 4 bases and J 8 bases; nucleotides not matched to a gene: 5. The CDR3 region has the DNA TGTGCCAGCAGCTGGGACAGGGTGGACACCCAGTACTTC. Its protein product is CASSWDRVDTQYF.